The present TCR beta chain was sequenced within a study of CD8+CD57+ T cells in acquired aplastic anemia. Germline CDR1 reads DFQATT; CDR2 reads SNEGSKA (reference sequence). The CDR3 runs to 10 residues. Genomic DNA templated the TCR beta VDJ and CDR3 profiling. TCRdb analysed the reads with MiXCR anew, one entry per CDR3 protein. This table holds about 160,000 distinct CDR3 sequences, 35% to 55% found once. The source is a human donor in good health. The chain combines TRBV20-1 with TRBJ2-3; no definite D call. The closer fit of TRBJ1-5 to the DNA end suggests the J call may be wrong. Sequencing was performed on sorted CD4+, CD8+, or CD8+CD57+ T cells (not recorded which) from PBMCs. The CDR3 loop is CSARRDTQHF. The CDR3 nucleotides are TGCAGTGCGCGGAGGGATACGCAGCATTTT.